This TCR beta chain was retrieved from a study of lymphopenia after photon versus proton radiotherapy. Trimming stripped 7 bases from V and 2 bases from J, with 12 bases between. Germline CDR1 is SGHTA and CDR2 is FQGNSA. This CDR3 has 13 residues. Generated by immunoSEQ multiplex PCR, the TCRdb table keeps only in-frame clones and is missing some. The sample lists 75,000 to 90,000 clones, over 70% seen once, with 1.2% to 1.5% in the top ten. A remark on this clone: Its antigen is currently unknown.

Study-wide results and limits: Oligoclonal CD8+ Temra expansion after nadir drove photon patients' diversity drop. Authors raise, but do not show, better survival with proton therapy.

The source was peripheral blood, collected from a patient treated with proton-based radiotherapy. This sequence joins TRBV7-2 and TRBJ2-7; no definite D call. This clonotype was obtained from a man between 60 and 70 years old with pancreatic cancer. The CDR3 here is CASTLSMTYEQYF. The CDR3 nucleotides read TGTGCCAGCACCTTGAGTATGACCTACGAGCAGTACTTC.